This T cell receptor (beta chain) came from a study of cytotoxic CD8 clonotypes in ibrutinib-treated CLL. Study context: Investigators collected response samples after a median about 12 months of treatment, range 6 to 36.

Study-wide results and caveats: Under treatment, the uncommon public clonotypes either contracted or remained stable.

Investigators sought sequencing depths of between 1 in 200,000 and 1 in 1 million T cells. TCRdb's table, derived via immunoSEQ multiplex PCR, lists solely in-frame clones and lacks some. The table shows roughly 250,000 clones, with roughly 70% occurring only once. This clone was counted between two and nine times. What it binds is not known. The germline gives CDR1 SGHNT, CDR2 YYREEE (reference sequence). Germline trimming cut 1 base from V and 15 bases from J; bases unmatched to any gene: 5. The CDR3 is 12 amino acids. The V gene is TRBV5-4, the J gene TRBJ2-1; 9 bases are a match to TRBD2. The TCR originated in a human donor with chronic lymphocytic leukemia. The material sequenced was PBMCs, taken after 24 months of ibrutinib treatment. DNA for the CDR3: TGTGCCAGCAGCTTGAGTAGCGGGAGTAGGTTCTTC. Amino acids: CASSLSSGSRFF.